This entry lists 13 T cell receptor beta chains sequenced from one sample in a study of PD-1 blockade in classical Hodgkin lymphoma. The time point here: cycle 4 day 1 (C4D1), after five to seven weeks of nivolumab. Exposure to brentuximab vedotin varied, and each patient had relapsed following autologous stem cell transplantation. Some clones are missing from TCRdb's copy, which holds only in-frame ones; the method was immunoSEQ multiplex PCR. The table records fewer than 35,000 clones, roughly four fifths of them present only once. The specimen was peripheral blood mononuclear cells (PBMCs), collected before the fourth cycle of nivolumab. Receptors were obtained from a human donor with classical Hodgkin lymphoma.

DNA of the CDR3: TGTGCCAGCAGTTCAGTTTGGTCTAGGGGAAGCTACGAGCAGTACTTC. Its translation: CASSSVWSRGSYEQYF. This chain uses TRBV28 with TRBJ2-7; TRBD1 might be the D (5 bases). This CDR3 contains 16 residues. Germline V gene sequence: CDR1 MDHEN, CDR2 SYDVKM. Trimming pared 4 bases from V and 3 bases from J, leaving 19 bases between. The whole variable domain, filled in from reference TRBV28 and TRBJ2-7, reads DVKVTQSSRYLVKRTGEKVFLECVQDMDHENMFWYRQDPGLGLRLIYFSYDVKMKEKGDIPEGYSVSREKKERFSLILESASTNQTSMYLCASSSVWSRGSYEQYFGPGTRLTVT.

This clone was seen a handful of times. The genes are TRBV2 and TRBJ1-2; tentatively, D is TRBD1 (5 bases). The germline gives CDR1 SNHLY, CDR2 FYNNEI. V was pared by 3 bases and J by 7 bases, with 12 bases between. The CDR3 consists of 13 residues. The CDR3 region has the DNA TGTGCCAGCAGTGATTGGGGGAGGGTTGGCTACACCTTC. This encodes CASSDWGRVGYTF. Complete variable domain (other parts from reference TRBV2 and TRBJ1-2): EPEVTQTPSHQVTQMGQEVILRCVPISNHLYFYWYRQILGQKVEFLVSFYNNEISEKSEIFDDQFSVERPDGSNFTLKIRSTKLEDSAMYFCASSDWGRVGYTFGSGTRLTVV.

V gene TRBV7-2 combines with J gene TRBJ2-5, with 14 bases that match TRBD2. CDR3 length equals 17 residues. Trimming took 5 bases from V and 5 from J; bases not matched to a gene: 10. Germline V gene lookup returns CDR1 SGHTA and CDR2 FQGNSA. CDR3: CASSLRLAGGPGETQYF. DNA for the CDR3: TGTGCCAGCAGCCTAAGACTAGCGGGAGGGCCGGGGGAGACCCAGTACTTC.

This chain uses TRBV28 with TRBJ1-2; D may be TRBD1 (5 bases). The V end was cut by 5 bases, the J end by 4 bases, with 14 bases between. The CDR3 contains 14 residues. From germline, CDR1 is MDHEN and CDR2 SYDVKM. The CDR3 here is CASSTGGGAYGYTF. CDR3 DNA: TGTGCCAGCAGTACCGGTGGAGGGGCCTATGGCTACACCTTC.

V gene TRBV7-7 combines with J gene TRBJ2-2; a weak D match, TRBD1 (6 bases). Germline V gene sequence: CDR1 SSHAT, CDR2 FNYEAQ (reference sequence). There are 14 residues in the CDR3. The V and J ends lost 4 bases and 1 base respectively, with 7 bases between them. The CDR3 loop is CASSSGQNTGELFF. As DNA, the CDR3 is TGTGCCAGCAGCTCGGGACAGAACACCGGGGAGCTGTTTTTT.

The rearrangement joins TRBV10-2 to TRBJ1-1; tentatively, D is TRBD1 (6 bases). Germline CDR1 and CDR2: WSHSY and SAAADI. This CDR3 region has 13 residues. V lost 10 bases and J 3 bases, leaving 15 bases between the germline ends. CDR3 sequence: CATVDRSYTEAFF. The CDR3, as DNA: TGCGCCACCGTAGACAGGAGCTACACTGAAGCTTTCTTT.

In DNA, the CDR3 is TGTGCCAGTAGTATAGAGCCCGCCCTAAGCACAGATACGCAGTATTTT. Amino acids: CASSIEPALSTDTQYF. The genes are TRBV19 and TRBJ2-3; D remains ambiguous. This CDR3 is 16 amino acids long. V dropped 0 bases and J dropped 0 bases, with 10 bases sitting between them. Germline values: CDR1 LNHDA, CDR2 SQIVND (reference sequence).

The gene calls are TRBV7-6 and TRBJ1-5; D is unresolved. Trimming pared 2 bases from V and 5 bases from J, leaving 7 bases between. Germline V gives CDR1 SGHVS, CDR2 FNYEAQ. This CDR3 has 13 residues. The CDR3 bases are TGTGCCAGCAGCTTAACGCCTGATCAGCCCCAGCATTTT. It yields the protein CASSLTPDQPQHF. Full variable domain (missing parts from reference TRBV7-6 and TRBJ1-5): GAGVSQSPRYKVTKRGQDVALRCDPISGHVSLYWYRQALGQGPEFLTYFNYEAQQDKSGLPNDRFSAERPEGSISTLTIQRTEQRDSAMYRCASSLTPDQPQHFGDGTRLSIL.

The chain carries TRBV5-5 and TRBJ2-7; D may be TRBD1 (6 bases). Germline V gene sequence: CDR1 SGHKS, CDR2 YYEKEE (reference sequence). The CDR3 runs 13 residues. V was trimmed by 4 bases and J by 7 bases, leaving 15 bases between them. CDR3 coding DNA: TGTGCCAGCAGCACCTCCGACAGGTATGAGCAGTACTTC. It is translated as CASSTSDRYEQYF.

The V gene is TRBV6-1, the J gene TRBJ1-1; D gene unclear. The germline gives CDR1 MNHNS, CDR2 SASEGT. The CDR3 runs 13 residues. V was shortened by 1 base and J by 10 bases, with 13 bases between the two germline ends. CDR3 bases: TGTGCCAGCAGTGAAGGAGCCTACCCTTTAGCTTTCTTT. Protein product: CASSEGAYPLAFF.

This clone was seen more than once but under ten times. The rearrangement uses TRBV19 and TRBJ1-5; 8 bases map to TRBD1. The J segment lost 1 base and the V segment lost 7 bases, leaving 6 bases of the junction unmatched. There are 15 residues in the CDR3. CDR1 LNHDA and CDR2 SQIVND come from the germline V gene (reference sequence). The CDR3 nucleotides are TGTGCCAGTACCACTCGACAGGGGAGCAATCAGCCCCAGCATTTT. It translates to CASTTRQGSNQPQHF. Supplemented by reference TRBV19 and TRBJ1-5, the full variable domain reads DGGITQSPKYLFRKEGQNVTLSCEQNLNHDAMYWYRQDPGQGLRLIYYSQIVNDFQKGDIAEGYSVSREKKESFPLTVTSAQKNPTAFYLCASTTRQGSNQPQHFGDGTRLSIL.

This chain joins TRBV4-3 and TRBJ1-2; D uncertain. CDR1 is LGHNA and CDR2 is YSLEER in the germline V gene. This CDR3 contains 16 residues. Between the trimmed V and J ends, which lost 0 bases and 3 bases, there was a span of 14 bases. The CDR3 here is CASSQDQYGVDYGYTF. The CDR3 nucleotides are TGCGCCAGCAGCCAAGATCAGTACGGGGTTGACTATGGCTACACCTTC.

V usage is TRBV4-1 and J usage is TRBJ2-7; TRBD2 matches 9 bases. Germline CDR1 is MGHRA and CDR2 is YSYEKL. The CDR3 runs 17 residues. V lost 2 bases and J lost 3; bases outside the gene matches: 11. The CDR3 DNA reads as TGCGCCAGCAGCCAAAGCGATGGACTAGCGCGAGACTACGAGCAGTACTTC. Translating it yields CASSQSDGLARDYEQYF.